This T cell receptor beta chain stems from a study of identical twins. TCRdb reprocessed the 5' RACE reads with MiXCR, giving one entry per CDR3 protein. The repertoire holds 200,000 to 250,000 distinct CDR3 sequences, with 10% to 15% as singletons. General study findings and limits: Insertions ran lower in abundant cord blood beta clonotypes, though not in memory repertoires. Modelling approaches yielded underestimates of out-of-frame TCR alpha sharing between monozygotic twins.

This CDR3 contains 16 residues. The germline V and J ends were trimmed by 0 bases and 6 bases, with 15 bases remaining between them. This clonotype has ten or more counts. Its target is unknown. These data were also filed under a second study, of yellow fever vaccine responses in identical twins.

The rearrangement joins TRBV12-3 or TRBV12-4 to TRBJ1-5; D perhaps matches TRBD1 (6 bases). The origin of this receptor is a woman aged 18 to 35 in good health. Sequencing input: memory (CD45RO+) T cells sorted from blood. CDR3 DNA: TGTGCCAGCAGTTTAGCGACGACAGGTGCGGGTCAGCCCCAGCATTTT. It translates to CASSLATTGAGQPQHF.